This paragraph reports one TCR beta chain. This clonotype was observed many times. What antigen it recognizes has not been identified. No base qualities exist here, and no much larger clone lies one base off it. Libraries were prepared through 5' RACE. The listed sequencing device is Illumina HiSeq 2500. A second PCR of roughly 7 to 11 cycles was performed with a sample-barcoded 5' primer and a J-beta primer mix. A template-switch 5' adaptor carrying 12 random nucleotides introduced a unique molecular identifier onto each TCR beta cDNA molecule. At least 3 million CDR3-containing paired-end reads were obtained from each sample. All of the RNA was converted into first-strand cDNA using the Mint cDNA synthesis kit, with a TRBC-specific oligonucleotide serving as the primer. Following uracil-DNA glycosylase treatment, a first 18-cycle PCR with universal primers M1SS and BC2_uni_R was performed on all cDNA. The authors processed their data as follows. For normalization, 1 million high-quality reads were randomly selected from each sample, with every read carrying a distinct molecular identifier. Reads with shared molecular identifiers were discarded instead of being binned into consensus sequences. MiTCR, run with a Q25 quality threshold and the strictest error-elimination algorithm, handled CDR3 identification, clonotype clustering and error correction. Lower-bound total TCR beta diversity was estimated with a nonparametric unseen species model using Euler transformation. TCRdb itself trimmed the public reads at Q25 with fastp, ran MiXCR and retained productive beta chains. CDR3 protein duplicates are merged, each entry listing the most common genes and DNA. The authors' filters were not applied to this entry. For this sample the table gives around 900,000 distinct CDR3 sequences, of which around 30% were detected only once. The top ten clones comprise roughly 17% of the sample.

CDR1 and CDR2, looked up from the germline V gene, are SGHTA and FQGNSA. V has 5 bases trimmed and J has 4 bases trimmed; junction bases matching no gene number 6. The CDR3 spans 14 residues, from the cysteine through the phenylalanine. Only the CDR3 part of the read is kept: 42 bases, read in frame from the first base. The donors were around 39 Caucasian individuals from Russia, aged roughly 6 to 100 years, who were systemically healthy. Approximately 10 milliliters of peripheral blood were collected from each donor into EDTA-treated Vacutainer tubes. PBMCs were isolated by Ficoll-Paque density-gradient centrifugation, with at least 7 million obtained per sample. Trizol reagent was used to extract total RNA from the PBMCs, yielding at least 5.5 micrograms per sample. Naive CD45RAhigh/CD27high T cell percentages were measured by flow cytometry on a PBMC aliquot from every donor. These data come from a study of blood T cells in healthy people across ages (dated by TCRdb to the mid-2010s). Regarding the study in general: Template switching captured roughly one uniquely barcoded TCR beta cDNA molecule per two T cells in model experiments. To track age-related changes in TCR beta repertoire diversity, the study relied on deep sequencing normalized with unique cDNA molecular identifiers. Four age groups were formed from the donors: young (average approximately 15 years), middle-aged (roughly 38), aged (roughly 59) and long-lived (about 80). To avoid experimental bias, donors of different ages were randomly spread across the sequencing lanes. Using the same blood draw, the study looked at two additional independent replicas of 1 million unique cDNA reads for two donors, one aged 18 to 29 and the other aged 80 or older.

General findings and caveats noted by the study authors: Because the CMV infection status of the donors was unknown, age-related changes in expanded clonotypes may potentially have been confounded. Conclusive comparison of naive and antigen-experienced compartments was prevented by the profiling of bulk unsorted PBMCs. The percentage of naive T cells measured by flow cytometry correlated strongly with observed TCR beta diversity. Total diversity estimates from one million sequenced T cells were considered lower bounds and underestimates. Observed TCR beta diversity per million T cells fell roughly linearly with age, and a significant reduction was already apparent by age about 43. Compared with the aged group, the long-lived group had more naive CD4+ T cells, fewer expanded clones and increased TCR diversity, a pattern suggesting age selection.

The receptor comes from an elderly woman in good health. The chain was built from TRBV7-2 and TRBJ1-2; 8 central nucleotides agree with TRBD1. The sequenced material came from blood. The sequence in DNA is TGTGCCAGCAGCCGTTCGACAGGGGCCTATGGCTACACCTTC. Its protein product is CASSRSTGAYGYTF.